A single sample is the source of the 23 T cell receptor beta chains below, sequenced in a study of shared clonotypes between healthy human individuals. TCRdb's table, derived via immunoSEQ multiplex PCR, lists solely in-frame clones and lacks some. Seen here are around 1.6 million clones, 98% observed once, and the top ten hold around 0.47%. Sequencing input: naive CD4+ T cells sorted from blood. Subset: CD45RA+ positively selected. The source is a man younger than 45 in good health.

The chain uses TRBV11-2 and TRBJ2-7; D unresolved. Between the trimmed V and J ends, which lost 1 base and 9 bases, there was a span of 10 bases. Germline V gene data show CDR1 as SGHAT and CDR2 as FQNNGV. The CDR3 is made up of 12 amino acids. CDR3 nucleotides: TGTGCCAGCAGCTTAGGGGGTGTGGGGCAGTACTTC. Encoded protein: CASSLGGVGQYF. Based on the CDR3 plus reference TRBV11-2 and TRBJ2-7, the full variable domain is EAGVAQSPRYKIIEKRQSVAFWCNPISGHATLYWYQQILGQGPKLLIQFQNNGVVDDSQLPKDRFSAERLKGVDSTLKIQPAKLEDSAVYLCASSLGGVGQYFGPGTRLTVT.

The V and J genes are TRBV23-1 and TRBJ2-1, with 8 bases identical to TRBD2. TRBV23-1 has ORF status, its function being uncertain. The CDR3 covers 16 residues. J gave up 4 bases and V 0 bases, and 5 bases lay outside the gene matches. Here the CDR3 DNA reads TGCGCCAGCAGTCAATCGGATAGCGGGAAATACAATGAGCAGTTCTTC. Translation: CASSQSDSGKYNEQFF.

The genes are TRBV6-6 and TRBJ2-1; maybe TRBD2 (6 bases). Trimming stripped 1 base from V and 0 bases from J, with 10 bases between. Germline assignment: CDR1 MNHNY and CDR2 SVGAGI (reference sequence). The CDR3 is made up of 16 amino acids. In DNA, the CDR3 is TGTGCCAGCAGTTACTATTCTAGCGTCTCCTACAATGAGCAGTTCTTC. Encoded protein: CASSYYSSVSYNEQFF.

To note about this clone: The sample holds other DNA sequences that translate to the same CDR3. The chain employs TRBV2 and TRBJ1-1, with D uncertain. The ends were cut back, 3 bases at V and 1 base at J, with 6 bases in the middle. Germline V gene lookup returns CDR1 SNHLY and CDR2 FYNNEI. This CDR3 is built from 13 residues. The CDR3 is CASSDLGNTEAFF. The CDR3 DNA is TGTGCCAGCAGTGATCTGGGGAACACTGAAGCTTTCTTT.

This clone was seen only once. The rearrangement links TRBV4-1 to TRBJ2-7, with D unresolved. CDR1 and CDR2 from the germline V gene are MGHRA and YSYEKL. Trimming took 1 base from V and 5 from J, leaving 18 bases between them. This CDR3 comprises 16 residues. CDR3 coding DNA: TGCGCCAGCAGCCAAGCGGTTATTTTCAAGACTGACGAGCAGTACTTC. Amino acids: CASSQAVIFKTDEQYF.

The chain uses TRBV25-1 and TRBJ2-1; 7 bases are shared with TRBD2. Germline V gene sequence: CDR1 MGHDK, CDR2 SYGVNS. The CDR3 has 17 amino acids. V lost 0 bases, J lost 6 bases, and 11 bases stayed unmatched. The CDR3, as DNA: TGTGCCAGCAGTGAATACCGATCCCCGGGAGGTGGCAATGAGCAGTTCTTC. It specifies CASSEYRSPGGGNEQFF.

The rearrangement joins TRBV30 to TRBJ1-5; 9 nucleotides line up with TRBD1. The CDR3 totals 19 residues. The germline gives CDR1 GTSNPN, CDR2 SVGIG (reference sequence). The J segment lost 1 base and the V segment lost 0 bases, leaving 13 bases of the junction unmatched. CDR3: CAWSVGTGTRGVSNQPQHF. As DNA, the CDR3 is TGTGCCTGGAGTGTCGGGACAGGGACGCGGGGGGTGAGCAATCAGCCCCAGCATTTT.

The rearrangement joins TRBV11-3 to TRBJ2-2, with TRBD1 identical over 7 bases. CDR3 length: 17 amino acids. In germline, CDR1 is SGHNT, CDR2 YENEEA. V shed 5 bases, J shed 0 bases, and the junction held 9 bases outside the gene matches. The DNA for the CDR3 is TGTGCCAGCAGCCTGGGGTGGGACAGCGCGAACACCGGGGAGCTGTTTTTT. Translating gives CASSLGWDSANTGELFF.

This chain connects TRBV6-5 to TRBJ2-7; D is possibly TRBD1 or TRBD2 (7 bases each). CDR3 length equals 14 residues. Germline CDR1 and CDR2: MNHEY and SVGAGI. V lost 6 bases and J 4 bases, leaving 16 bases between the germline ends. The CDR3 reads CASSAGRGRYEQYF. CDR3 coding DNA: TGTGCCAGCAGCGCGGGGAGGGGGCGATACGAGCAGTACTTC.

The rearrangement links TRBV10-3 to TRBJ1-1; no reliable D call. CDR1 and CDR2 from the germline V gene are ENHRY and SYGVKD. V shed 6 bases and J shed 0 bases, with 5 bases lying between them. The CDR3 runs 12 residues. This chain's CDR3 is CAIRNLNTEAFF. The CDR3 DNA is TGTGCCATCAGGAACTTGAACACTGAAGCTTTCTTT.

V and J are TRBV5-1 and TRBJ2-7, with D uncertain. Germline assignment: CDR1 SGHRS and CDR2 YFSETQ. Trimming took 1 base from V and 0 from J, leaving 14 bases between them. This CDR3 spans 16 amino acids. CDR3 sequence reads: CASSLSIGLSSYEQYF. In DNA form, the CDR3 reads TGCGCCAGCAGCTTGTCGATCGGGCTGTCCTCCTACGAGCAGTACTTC.

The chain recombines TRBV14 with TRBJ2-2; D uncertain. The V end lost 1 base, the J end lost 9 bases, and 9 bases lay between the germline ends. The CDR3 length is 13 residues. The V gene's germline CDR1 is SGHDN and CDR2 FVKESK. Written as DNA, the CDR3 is TGTGCCAGCAGCCAAGGTCTCCAGTGGGAGCTGTTTTTT. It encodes CASSQGLQWELFF.

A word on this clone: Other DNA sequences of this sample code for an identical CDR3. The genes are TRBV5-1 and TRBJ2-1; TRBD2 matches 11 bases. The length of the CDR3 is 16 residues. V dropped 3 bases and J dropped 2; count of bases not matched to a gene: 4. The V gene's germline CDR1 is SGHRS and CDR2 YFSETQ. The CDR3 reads CASSSGLAGTYNEQFF. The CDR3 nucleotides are TGCGCCAGCAGCTCTGGACTAGCGGGCACCTACAATGAGCAGTTCTTC.

For the CDR3, the DNA is TGTGCCAGCAGCCAAATTTTTGGGGGGCAGGAGACCCAGTACTTC. This codes for CASSQIFGGQETQYF. This chain links TRBV14 with TRBJ2-5; D might be TRBD1 or TRBD2, each matching 6 bases. Trimming took 2 bases from V and 5 from J, leaving 15 bases between them. The CDR3 length is 15 residues. Germline V lookup: CDR1 SGHDN, CDR2 FVKESK.

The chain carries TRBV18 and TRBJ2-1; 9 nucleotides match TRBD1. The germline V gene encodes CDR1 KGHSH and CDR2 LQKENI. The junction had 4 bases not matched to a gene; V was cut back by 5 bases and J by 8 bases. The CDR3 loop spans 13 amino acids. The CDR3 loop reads CASSMDRGDEQFF. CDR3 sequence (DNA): TGTGCCAGCTCAATGGACAGGGGCGATGAGCAGTTCTTC.

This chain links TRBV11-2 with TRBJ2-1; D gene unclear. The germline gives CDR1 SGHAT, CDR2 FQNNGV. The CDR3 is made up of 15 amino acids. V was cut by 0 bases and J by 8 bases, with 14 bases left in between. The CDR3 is CASSLESFSGYEQFF. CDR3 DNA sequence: TGTGCCAGCAGCTTAGAGTCCTTTTCTGGGTATGAGCAGTTCTTC.

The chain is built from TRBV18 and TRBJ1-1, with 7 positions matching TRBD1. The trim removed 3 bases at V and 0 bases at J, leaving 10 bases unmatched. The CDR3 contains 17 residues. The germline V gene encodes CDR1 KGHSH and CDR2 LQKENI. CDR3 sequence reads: CASSPLPGTVMNTEAFF. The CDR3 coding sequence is TGTGCCAGCTCACCGCTGCCAGGGACAGTTATGAACACTGAAGCTTTCTTT.

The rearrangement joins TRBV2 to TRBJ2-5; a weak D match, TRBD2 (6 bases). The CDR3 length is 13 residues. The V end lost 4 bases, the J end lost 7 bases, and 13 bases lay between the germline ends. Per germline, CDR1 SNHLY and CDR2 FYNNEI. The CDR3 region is CASSGEATGTQYF. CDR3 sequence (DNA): TGTGCCAGCAGTGGGGAGGCTACGGGGACCCAGTACTTC.

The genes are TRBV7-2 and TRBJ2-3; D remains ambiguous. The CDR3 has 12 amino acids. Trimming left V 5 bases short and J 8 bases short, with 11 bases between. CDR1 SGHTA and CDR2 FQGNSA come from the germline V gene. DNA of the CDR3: TGTGCCAGCAGCGCCCCTTTCAGTACGCAGTATTTT. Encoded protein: CASSAPFSTQYF.

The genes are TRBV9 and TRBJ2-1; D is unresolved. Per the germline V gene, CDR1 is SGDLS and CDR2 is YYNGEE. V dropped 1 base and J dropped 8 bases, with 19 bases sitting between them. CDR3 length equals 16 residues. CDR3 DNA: TGTGCCAGCAGCGTACAGTCCACTTCCGCACCTCATGAGCAGTTCTTC. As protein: CASSVQSTSAPHEQFF.

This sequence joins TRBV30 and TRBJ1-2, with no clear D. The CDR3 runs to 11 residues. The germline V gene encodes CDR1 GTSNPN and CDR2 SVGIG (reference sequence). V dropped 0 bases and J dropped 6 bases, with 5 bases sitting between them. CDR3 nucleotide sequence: TGTGCCTGGAGTGTAATACATGGCTACACCTTC. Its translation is CAWSVIHGYTF.

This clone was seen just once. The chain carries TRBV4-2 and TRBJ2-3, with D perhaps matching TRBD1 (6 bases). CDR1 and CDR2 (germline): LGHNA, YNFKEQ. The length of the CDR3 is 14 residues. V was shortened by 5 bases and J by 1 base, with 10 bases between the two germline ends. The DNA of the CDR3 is TGTGCCAGCAGCTACACAGGGCGCACAGATACGCAGTATTTT. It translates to CASSYTGRTDTQYF.

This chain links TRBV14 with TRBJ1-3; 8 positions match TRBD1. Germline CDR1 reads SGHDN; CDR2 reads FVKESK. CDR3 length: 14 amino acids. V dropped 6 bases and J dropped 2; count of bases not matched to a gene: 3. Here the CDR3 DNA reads TGTGCCAGCAGGCAGACAGGGGCTGGAAACACCATATATTTT. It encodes CASRQTGAGNTIYF.